The 32 T cell receptor beta chains listed next were all sequenced from one sample in a study of T cell responses to AZD1222 COVID-19 vaccine. Profiling relied on immunoSEQ multiplex PCR, and the TCRdb table lists in-frame clones only, not all of them. Among 120,000 or so clones, approximately 90% were seen once, and the ten largest hold 13% to 15%. The source material was peripheral blood, sampled on day 0 of AZD1222 vaccination. The receptors were gathered from an adult in good health.

The rearrangement uses TRBV19 and TRBJ1-1; 8 bases are a match to TRBD1. Germline V gene sequence: CDR1 LNHDA, CDR2 SQIVND (reference sequence). Trimming cost V 9 bases and J 4 bases; bases outside gene matches: 7. The CDR3 is made up of 13 amino acids. For the CDR3, the DNA is TGTGCCAGCTCCAGGGGGCCCTCCACTGAAGCTTTCTTT. Translated: CASSRGPSTEAFF.

The rearrangement uses TRBV4-3 and TRBJ1-6, with D perhaps matching TRBD1 (6 bases). With 0 bases removed from V and 4 bases from J, the gap between germline ends came to 10 bases. This CDR3 comprises 16 residues. Germline V gene data show CDR1 as LGHNA and CDR2 as YSLEER. CDR3 DNA sequence: TGCGCCAGCAGCCAAGAAGGGGGGGATTATAATTCACCCCTCCACTTT. It translates to CASSQEGGDYNSPLHF.

J is TRBJ2-7 and V is TRBV3-1 (or the pseudogene TRBV3-2); D not resolved. V was cut by 0 bases and J by 4 bases, with 16 bases left in between. CDR1 is LGHDT, CDR2 YNNKEL, per germline (reference sequence). This CDR3 is 16 amino acids long. The CDR3 loop is CASSQDDTLGYYEQYF. The CDR3 nucleotides are TGTGCCAGCAGCCAAGATGATACGCTAGGGTATTACGAGCAGTACTTC.

This clone was observed a single time. V and J are TRBV2 and TRBJ1-6, with D possibly being TRBD1 (6 bases). V was cut by 7 bases and J by 6 bases, with 10 bases left in between. The CDR3 is made up of 13 amino acids. Germline V CDR1 and CDR2: SNHLY, FYNNEI. This CDR3 reads CASNAGANSPLHF. Written as DNA, the CDR3 is TGTGCCAGCAACGCAGGGGCTAATTCACCCCTCCACTTT.

The chain recombines TRBV9 with TRBJ2-7; TRBD2 matches at 14 bases. V shed 2 bases and J 2 bases; nucleotides not matched to a gene: 0. The germline gives CDR1 SGDLS, CDR2 YYNGEE. This CDR3 contains 15 residues. CDR3 region: CASSVGLAGAYEQYF. In nucleotides, the CDR3 is TGTGCCAGCAGCGTGGGACTAGCGGGAGCCTACGAGCAGTACTTC.

The chain has TRBV7-2 and TRBJ1-6; 7 bases agree with TRBD1. Germline CDR1 SGHTA, CDR2 FQGNSA. The CDR3 is 13 amino acids. The trim removed 5 bases at V and 11 bases at J, leaving 6 bases unmatched. The CDR3 DNA reads TGTGCCAGCAGCCAGGGGGGTCGGACACCCCTCCACTTT. Its translation is CASSQGGRTPLHF.

The chain couples TRBV10-2 to TRBJ1-2; no definite D call. Per the germline V gene, CDR1 is WSHSY and CDR2 is SAAADI. V was shortened by 2 bases and J by 1 base, with 11 bases between the two germline ends. The CDR3 is 15 residues long. The CDR3 is CASSEVWSGNYGYTF. For the CDR3, the DNA is TGCGCCAGCAGTGAGGTGTGGAGTGGTAACTATGGCTACACCTTC.

This clone was counted a few times. This chain links TRBV5-5 with TRBJ1-6; tentatively, D is TRBD1 (5 bases). The germline V gene has CDR1 SGHKS and CDR2 YYEKEE (reference sequence). The CDR3 is 17 amino acids. Trimming took 4 bases from V and 4 from J, leaving 18 bases between them. CDR3 nucleotide sequence: TGTGCCAGCAGCCAACCGGGGCAGAGTCTTTATAATTCACCCCTCCACTTT. It specifies CASSQPGQSLYNSPLHF.

The rearrangement links TRBV4-1 to TRBJ2-7; D remains ambiguous. The V and J ends lost 0 bases and 3 bases respectively, with 9 bases between them. Germline CDR1 reads MGHRA; CDR2 reads YSYEKL. The CDR3 runs to 14 residues. CDR3 protein: CASSQDLGNYEQYF. For the CDR3, the DNA is TGCGCCAGCAGCCAAGATCTGGGCAACTACGAGCAGTACTTC.

This chain links TRBV4-3 with TRBJ2-7; either TRBD1 or TRBD2 may fit D (5 bases each). Trimming pared 4 bases from V and 2 bases from J, leaving 12 bases between. Germline values: CDR1 LGHNA, CDR2 YSLEER. The CDR3 is 14 amino acids. CDR3 nucleotides: TGCGCCAGCAGCCCGGGGACCCGAACCTACGAGCAGTACTTC. Protein: CASSPGTRTYEQYF.

The chain has TRBV4-3 and TRBJ1-1; D might be TRBD1 (6 bases). V lost 2 bases to trimming and J lost 5 bases, with 12 bases between them. The CDR3 has 14 amino acids. Germline CDR1 is LGHNA and CDR2 is YSLEER. The CDR3: CASSQRTGKTEAFF. The CDR3 bases are TGCGCCAGCAGCCAAAGAACAGGGAAAACTGAAGCTTTCTTT.

The genes are TRBV10-1 and TRBJ1-1; tentative D call: TRBD1 (5 bases). V shed 5 bases and J shed 4 bases, with 11 bases lying between them. The CDR3 spans 13 residues. The germline V gene encodes CDR1 WNHNN and CDR2 SYGVQD (reference sequence). The CDR3 is CASSRQGATEAFF. The CDR3 DNA sequence: TGCGCCAGCAGTAGGCAGGGCGCCACTGAAGCTTTCTTT.

V is TRBV7-9 and J is TRBJ1-1; D call uncertain. V was pared by 8 bases and J by 0 bases, with 22 bases between. The CDR3 spans 17 residues. The germline CDR1 and CDR2 sequences are SEHNR and FQNEAQ (reference sequence). CDR3 coding DNA: TGTGCCAGCGGGCCCACGGGAATTCGTAGCATGAACACTGAAGCTTTCTTT. Encoded protein: CASGPTGIRSMNTEAFF.

This clone came up once. The V gene is TRBV5-4, the J gene TRBJ2-1, with D possibly TRBD1 on 6 matching bases. The germline V gene has CDR1 SGHNT and CDR2 YYREEE (reference sequence). This CDR3 has 14 residues. The V gene lost 5 bases and the J gene lost 3 bases, with 12 bases spanning the gap. The CDR3 DNA is TGTGCCAGCAGTCCTGGACAGATCTACAATGAGCAGTTCTTC. Translated, it gives CASSPGQIYNEQFF.

This clone is medium-sized in the sample. The DNA for the CDR3 is TGTGCCAGCAGTGAAATAGCGGGAGGCTACAATGAGCAGTTCTTC. It yields the protein CASSEIAGGYNEQFF. This sequence joins TRBV6-1 and TRBJ2-1; 10 nucleotides match TRBD2. This CDR3 spans 15 amino acids. The J segment lost 3 bases and the V segment lost 2 bases, leaving 1 base of the junction unmatched. Germline CDR1 is MNHNS and CDR2 is SASEGT.

This clone was recorded only once. This chain uses TRBV24-1 with TRBJ2-3; perhaps TRBD1 as D (6 bases). Per the germline V gene, CDR1 is KGHDR and CDR2 is SFDVKD. CDR3 length: 15 amino acids. Trimming cost V 4 bases and J 0 bases, with 10 bases left between them. DNA for the CDR3: TGTGCCACCAGTGACCGGGACACAAGCACAGATACGCAGTATTTT. Protein: CATSDRDTSTDTQYF.

V gene TRBV4-1 combines with J gene TRBJ2-3, with 7 bases that match TRBD1. The CDR3 length is 15 residues. J lost 4 bases, V lost 0 bases, and 4 bases had no gene match. In germline, CDR1 is MGHRA, CDR2 YSYEKL. The CDR3 DNA is TGCGCCAGCAGCCAAGATCCGACAGGGTCAGATACGCAGTATTTT. Translation: CASSQDPTGSDTQYF.

As regards this clone: The junction departs from germline at one end; a sequencing error may be responsible. The rearrangement links TRBV7-7 to TRBJ2-5; D is uncertain. The CDR3 is 14 residues long. Germline V gives CDR1 SSHAT, CDR2 FNYEAQ (reference sequence). The chain's CDR3 is CASSLGRVGETQYF. CDR3 bases: TGTGCTAGCAGCTTAGGTCGGGTCGGGGAGACCCAGTACTTC. The whole variable domain, remainder taken from reference TRBV7-7 and TRBJ2-5, is GAGVSQSPRYKVTKRGQDVTLRCDPISSHATLYWYQQALGQGPEFLTYFNYEAQPDKSGLPSDRFSAERPEGSISTLTIQRTEQRDSAMYRCASSLGRVGETQYFGPGTRLLVL.

The chain combines TRBV9 with TRBJ1-1, with unresolved D. V lost 4 bases, J lost 1 base, and 11 bases lay in between. Germline V gene lookup returns CDR1 SGDLS and CDR2 YYNGEE. This CDR3 spans 14 amino acids. The CDR3 here is CASSPAASNTEAFF. CDR3 in DNA: TGTGCCAGCAGCCCCGCCGCTTCGAACACTGAAGCTTTCTTT.

This clone was seen a handful of times. V is TRBV19 and J is TRBJ2-5; 9 bases line up with TRBD1. CDR1 and CDR2 from the germline V gene are LNHDA and SQIVND (reference sequence). V lost 8 bases, J lost 1 base, and 8 bases stayed unmatched. CDR3 length: 15 amino acids. CDR3 region: CASRNRDRAQETQYF. The CDR3 DNA sequence: TGTGCCAGTCGGAACCGGGACAGGGCCCAAGAGACCCAGTACTTC.

The chain joins TRBV21-1 to TRBJ2-1; the table's TRBD2 call for D was not verified on the DNA. TRBV21-1 is a pseudogene locus. The CDR3 is 20 residues long. CDR3 loop: CASSSTGRRRGTSGNNEQFF. The CDR3 DNA reads as TGTGCCAGCAGCAGTACCGGGCGAAGAAGGGGGACTAGCGGGAACAATGAGCAGTTCTTC.

The CDR3 nucleotides read TGTGCCAGCAGCTTGTTTTTCGGGGTCTACGAGCAGTACTTC. Its translation is CASSLFFGVYEQYF. The V and J genes are TRBV5-4 and TRBJ2-7; TRBD2 might be the D (5 bases). Germline lookup yields CDR1 SGHNT and CDR2 YYREEE (reference sequence). The CDR3 extends over 14 amino acids. Trimming stripped 1 base from V and 3 bases from J, with 11 bases between.

The chain couples TRBV28 to TRBJ1-5, with 9 bases lining up with TRBD1. The trim removed 5 bases at V and 6 bases at J, leaving 8 bases unmatched. The CDR3 covers 15 residues. The germline V gene encodes CDR1 MDHEN and CDR2 SYDVKM. CDR3 region: CASSEQGAVGQPQHF. Written as DNA, the CDR3 is TGTGCCAGCAGTGAACAGGGGGCGGTGGGTCAGCCCCAGCATTTT.

The V call is TRBV7-9, the J call TRBJ1-1; weak D call: TRBD1 (5 bases). CDR3 size: 13 residues. The ends were cut back, 0 bases at V and 8 bases at J, with 10 bases in the middle. Germline CDR1 reads SEHNR; CDR2 reads FQNEAQ (reference sequence). CDR3 loop: CASSLAGVIEAFF. The CDR3 nucleotides are TGTGCCAGCAGCTTAGCGGGGGTCATCGAAGCTTTCTTT.

The chain employs TRBV7-6 and TRBJ2-1; a possible D gene is TRBD1 (6 bases). CDR3 size: 16 residues. V lost 5 bases to trimming and J lost 2 bases, with 16 bases between them. Germline V lookup: CDR1 SGHVS, CDR2 FNYEAQ. The CDR3 region has the DNA TGTGCCAGCAGCCGAACCACTGACAGGCCCTACAATGAGCAGTTCTTC. Protein product: CASSRTTDRPYNEQFF.

This sequence joins TRBV6-2 or TRBV6-3 and TRBJ2-1; no reliable D call. From germline, CDR1 is MNHEY and CDR2 SVGEGT. With 4 bases removed from V and 0 bases from J, the gap between germline ends came to 4 bases. The length of the CDR3 is 13 residues. CDR3 sequence reads: CASSSISYNEQFF. The CDR3 region has the DNA TGTGCCAGCAGTTCCATCTCCTACAATGAGCAGTTCTTC.

The rearrangement joins TRBV6-1 to TRBJ2-3, with TRBD1 matching over 11 bases. The CDR3 runs 16 residues. J gave up 4 bases and V 1 base, and 4 bases lay outside the gene matches. Germline CDR1 MNHNS, CDR2 SASEGT. The CDR3 loop reads CASSEEAGQGADTQYF. In DNA form, the CDR3 reads TGTGCCAGCAGTGAAGAGGCGGGACAGGGGGCAGATACGCAGTATTTT.

The chain links TRBV18 to TRBJ2-1; D is ambiguous. The germline V gene encodes CDR1 KGHSH and CDR2 LQKENI. Trimming removed 4 bases at V and 0 bases at J, with 13 bases between. This CDR3 is 16 amino acids long. For the CDR3, the DNA is TGTGCCAGCTCACGGCAGACCGGAACCTCCTACAATGAGCAGTTCTTC. The encoded protein is CASSRQTGTSYNEQFF. Filled out from reference TRBV18 and TRBJ2-1, the complete variable domain reads NAGVMQNPRHLVRRRGQEARLRCSPMKGHSHVYWYRQLPEEGLKFMVYLQKENIIDESGMPKERFSAEFPKEGPSILRIQQVVRGDSAAYFCASSRQTGTSYNEQFFGPGTRLTVL.

V gene TRBV10-2 combines with J gene TRBJ2-1; no firm D call. Germline values: CDR1 WSHSY, CDR2 SAAADI. The CDR3 runs 13 residues. The V and J ends lost 7 bases and 2 bases respectively, with 9 bases between them. CDR3: CASKMGAYNEQFF. The CDR3 DNA follows: TGCGCCAGCAAAATGGGCGCCTACAATGAGCAGTTCTTC.

This chain joins TRBV18 and TRBJ1-6; 7 positions match TRBD1. Germline values: CDR1 KGHSH, CDR2 LQKENI. V was clipped by 5 bases and J by 7 bases; unmatched bases: 5. CDR3 length: 14 amino acids. The CDR3 reads CASSTGTENSPLHF. CDR3 bases: TGTGCCAGCTCAACCGGGACAGAGAATTCACCCCTCCACTTT. The full variable domain, rest sourced from reference TRBV18 and TRBJ1-6, is NAGVMQNPRHLVRRRGQEARLRCSPMKGHSHVYWYRQLPEEGLKFMVYLQKENIIDESGMPKERFSAEFPKEGPSILRIQQVVRGDSAAYFCASSTGTENSPLHFGNGTRLTVT.

This clone was recorded once. The rearrangement joins TRBV5-1 to TRBJ1-3; the D is unclear. Per the germline V gene, CDR1 is SGHRS and CDR2 is YFSETQ. The CDR3 has 14 residues. The V and J ends lost 4 bases and 8 bases respectively, with 16 bases between them. The CDR3 sequence: CASSPGGVWDTIYF. CDR3 nucleotide sequence: TGCGCCAGCAGCCCCGGTGGGGTGTGGGACACCATATATTTT.

J is TRBJ1-1 and V is TRBV4-2; 8 bases map to TRBD1. V dropped 4 bases and J dropped 1; count of bases not matched to a gene: 14. CDR3 length: 18 amino acids. The germline V gene has CDR1 LGHNA and CDR2 YNFKEQ. CDR3 bases: TGTGCCAGCAGCCCAATTCTTTTACTGGGACAGGAGAACACTGAAGCTTTCTTT. Protein: CASSPILLLGQENTEAFF.